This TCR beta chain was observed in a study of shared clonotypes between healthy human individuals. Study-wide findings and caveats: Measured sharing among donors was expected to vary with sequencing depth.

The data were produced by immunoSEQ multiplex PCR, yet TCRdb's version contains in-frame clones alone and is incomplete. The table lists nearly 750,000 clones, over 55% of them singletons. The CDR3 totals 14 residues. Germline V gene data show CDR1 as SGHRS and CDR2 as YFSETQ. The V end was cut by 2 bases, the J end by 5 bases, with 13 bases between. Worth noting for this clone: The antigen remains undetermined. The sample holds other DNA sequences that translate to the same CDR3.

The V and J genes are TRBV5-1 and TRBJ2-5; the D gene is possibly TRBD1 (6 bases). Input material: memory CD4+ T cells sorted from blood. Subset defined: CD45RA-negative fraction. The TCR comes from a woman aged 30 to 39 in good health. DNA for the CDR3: TGCGCCAGCAGCTTCGACAGGTTAGGGGAGACCCAGTACTTC. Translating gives CASSFDRLGETQYF.